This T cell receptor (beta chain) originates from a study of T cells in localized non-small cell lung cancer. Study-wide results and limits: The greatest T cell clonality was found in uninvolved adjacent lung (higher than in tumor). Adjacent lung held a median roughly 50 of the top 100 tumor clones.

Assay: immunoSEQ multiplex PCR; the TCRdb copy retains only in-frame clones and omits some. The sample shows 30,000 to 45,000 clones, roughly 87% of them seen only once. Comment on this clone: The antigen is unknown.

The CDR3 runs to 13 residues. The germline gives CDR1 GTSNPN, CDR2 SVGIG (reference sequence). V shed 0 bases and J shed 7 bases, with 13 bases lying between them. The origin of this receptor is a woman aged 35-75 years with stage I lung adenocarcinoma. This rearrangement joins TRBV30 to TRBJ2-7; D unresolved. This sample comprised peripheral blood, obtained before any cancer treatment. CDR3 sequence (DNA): TGTGCCTGGAGTGTACTTCTAGGGATAGAGCAGTACTTC. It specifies CAWSVLLGIEQYF.